This entry is about one T cell receptor (beta chain). Its antigen is unknown. This record belongs to a study of CD8+ T cells in alopecia areata. Study at large: Oral tofacitinib (5 to 10 mg twice daily) was administered to treated patients.

In each case, RNA was isolated and then reverse transcribed into cDNA as the sequencing template. The method was immunoSEQ multiplex PCR; TCRdb's version includes in-frame clones alone and lacks a portion of them. The sample lists about 140,000 clones, 85% to 90% occurring once. Study-wide points: Given one nonresponder, whether baseline CD8+ expansion relates to response remains uncertain. TCR sharing across patients was less clear than in mice, possibly HLA-related.

Specified treatment: oral pan-JAK inhibitor, 5-10 mg twice daily. PBMCs provided sorted CD4+ and CD8+ T cells. The CDR3 spans 15 residues. The germline CDR1 and CDR2 sequences are SGHVS and FNYEAQ. V was trimmed by 2 bases and J by 0 bases, leaving 9 bases between them. Sequencing used CD8+ T cells sorted from blood, obtained at week 4, from a patient treated with tofacitinib. The TCR sequence derives from a human donor with alopecia areata. The chain carries TRBV7-6 and TRBJ2-3; D is possibly TRBD1 (6 bases). The DNA of the CDR3 is TGTGCCAGCAGCTTAACAGGGCTGAGCACAGATACGCAGTATTTT. It codes for CASSLTGLSTDTQYF.